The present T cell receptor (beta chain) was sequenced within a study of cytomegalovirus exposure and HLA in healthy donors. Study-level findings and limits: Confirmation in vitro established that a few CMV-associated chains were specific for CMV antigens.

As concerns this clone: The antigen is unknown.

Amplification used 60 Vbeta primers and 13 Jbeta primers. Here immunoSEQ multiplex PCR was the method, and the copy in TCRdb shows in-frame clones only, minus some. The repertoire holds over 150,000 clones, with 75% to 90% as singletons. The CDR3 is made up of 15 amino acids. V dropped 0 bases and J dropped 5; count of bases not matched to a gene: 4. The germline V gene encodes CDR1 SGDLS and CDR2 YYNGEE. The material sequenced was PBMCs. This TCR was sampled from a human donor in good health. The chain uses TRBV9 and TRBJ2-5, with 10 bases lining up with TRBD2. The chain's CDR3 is CASSVAAGGLETQYF. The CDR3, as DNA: TGTGCCAGCAGCGTAGCAGCGGGGGGGCTGGAGACCCAGTACTTC. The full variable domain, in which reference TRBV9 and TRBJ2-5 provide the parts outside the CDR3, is DSGVTQTPKHLITATGQRVTLRCSPRSGDLSVYWYQQSLDQGLQFLIQYYNGEERAKGNILERFSAQQFPDLHSELNLSSLELGDSALYFCASSVAAGGLETQYFGPGTRLLVL.